This T cell receptor (beta chain) was observed in a study of breast tumors, draining lymph nodes, adjacent tissues. Ten or more counts support this clonotype. The J segment lost 6 bases and the V segment lost 5 bases, leaving 7 bases of the junction unmatched. CDR3 length: 15 amino acids. Germline CDR1 SGHAT, CDR2 FQNNGV. Breast cancer patients provided tissue from their axillary draining lymph nodes. TCRdb called the multiplex PCR reads again in MiXCR, with one record for every CDR3 protein. This table has around 140,000 distinct CDR3 sequences, around 20% appearing once. The chain has TRBV11-2 and TRBJ2-7; TRBD2 agrees at 13 bases. The sequenced sample consisted of axillary lymph node tissue. This sequence was found in a female donor with breast cancer. Some clones in this sample may be carry-over from other donors' samples. CDR3 region: CASSVGGLAGPEQYF. CDR3 nucleotides: TGTGCCAGCAGCGTTGGGGGACTAGCGGGACCCGAGCAGTACTTC.